This TCR beta chain was sequenced for a study of CD8+ T cells in alopecia areata. Reverse transcription of extracted RNA yielded cDNA, which provided the sequencing template. Profiling relied on immunoSEQ multiplex PCR, and the TCRdb table lists in-frame clones only, not all of them. The table records 130,000 to 150,000 clones, about 89% of them present only once. In the case of this clone: The antigen is undetermined.

From germline, CDR1 is KGHSH and CDR2 LQKENI. With 0 bases removed from V and 7 bases from J, the gap between germline ends came to 10 bases. There are 13 residues in the CDR3. Study-level results: Scalp samples also contribute reads from the resident alphabeta T cells found in normal skin.

The source was CD8+ T cells sorted from blood, collected at week 0. The V gene is TRBV18, the J gene TRBJ2-7; D gene ambiguous. This TCR came from a human donor with alopecia areata. For the CDR3, the DNA is TGTGCCAGCTCACCACCCCTCGACCGAGAGCAGTACTTC. This codes for CASSPPLDREQYF.